This entry lists 26 T cell receptor beta chains sequenced from one sample in a study of CD8 T cells in ankylosing spondylitis. Using its own MiXCR run on the 5' RACE reads, TCRdb lists one record per CDR3 protein. Here the sample spans some 270,000 distinct CDR3 sequences, roughly a third being singletons. Sequencing input: blood, either unsorted or a sorted T cell fraction (not recorded which). Receptors originate from a male donor with ankylosing spondylitis or in good health (not recorded which).

The chain is built from TRBV10-3 and TRBJ2-7; D assignment may be TRBD1 or TRBD2 (5 bases each). The germline V and J ends were trimmed by 4 bases and 5 bases, with 12 bases remaining between them. CDR1 is ENHRY, CDR2 SYGVKD, per germline. The CDR3 loop spans 13 amino acids. CDR3 protein: CAISAGAHDEQYF. In DNA, the CDR3 is TGTGCCATCAGTGCCGGGGCGCACGACGAGCAGTACTTC.

The V call is TRBV20-1, the J call TRBJ2-5, with a possible D match to TRBD1 (5 bases). Trimming stripped 7 bases from V and 3 bases from J, with 12 bases between. Germline V lookup: CDR1 DFQATT, CDR2 SNEGSKA (reference sequence). This CDR3 region has 12 residues. The CDR3 is CSVGRRKETQYF. The CDR3 DNA is TGCAGTGTGGGGCGGCGGAAAGAGACCCAGTACTTC.

The chain employs TRBV7-6 and TRBJ2-1, with D possibly matching TRBD1 (6 bases). There are 16 residues in the CDR3. CDR1 and CDR2 from the germline V gene are SGHVS and FNYEAQ. V was shortened by 1 base and J by 1 base, with 11 bases between the two germline ends. The CDR3 DNA reads as TGTGCCAGCAGCTTAGAGGGGGAGCGATCCTACAATGAGCAGTTCTTC. This translates into CASSLEGERSYNEQFF.

This chain connects TRBV27 to TRBJ1-2; possibly TRBD1 for D (6 bases). V was clipped by 3 bases and J by 0 bases, with 11 bases between them. Germline CDR1 reads MNHEY; CDR2 reads SMNVEV (reference sequence). The CDR3 loop spans 15 amino acids. The CDR3 coding sequence is TGTGCCAGCAGTTTGGGGGCAGACACTAACTATGGCTACACCTTC. Translation: CASSLGADTNYGYTF.

This clonotype has a single count. The genes are TRBV20-1 and TRBJ2-3, with 7 bases identical to TRBD1. Germline-derived CDR1 and CDR2 are DFQATT and SNEGSKA (reference sequence). The CDR3 is made up of 13 amino acids. The trim removed 3 bases at V and 6 bases at J, leaving 6 bases unmatched. For the CDR3, the DNA is TGCAGTGCTAGGACAGGGACCCGCGATACGCAGTATTTT. Encoded protein: CSARTGTRDTQYF.

This clonotype showed up many times. The chain is built from TRBV12-3 or TRBV12-4 and TRBJ1-1; D gene uncertain. V lost 1 base, J lost 4 bases, and 4 bases lay in between. The CDR3 is 12 amino acids. CDR3 region: CASSLGSTEAFF. In nucleotides, the CDR3 is TGTGCCAGCAGTTTAGGTAGCACTGAAGCTTTCTTT.

The chain carries TRBV5-5 and TRBJ1-1, with D perhaps TRBD1 (6 bases). The germline V and J ends were trimmed by 5 bases and 0 bases, with 20 bases remaining between them. Germline-derived CDR1 and CDR2 are SGHKS and YYEKEE (reference sequence). The CDR3 length is 17 residues. The CDR3 region has the DNA TGTGCCAGCAGAAAAGACAGGATCAGTACCCTGAACACTGAAGCTTTCTTT. Translation gives CASRKDRISTLNTEAFF.

CDR3 coding DNA: TGTGCCAGCTCGTCGGACGGGTACACTGAAGCTTTCTTT. Residues: CASSSDGYTEAFF. The chain links TRBV18 to TRBJ1-1, with unresolved D. V was cut by 6 bases and J by 3 bases, with 11 bases left in between. Germline lookup yields CDR1 KGHSH and CDR2 LQKENI. This CDR3 has 13 amino acids.

The rearrangement uses TRBV9 and TRBJ2-1; 8 bases align to TRBD2. Germline V CDR1 and CDR2: SGDLS, YYNGEE. This CDR3 region has 16 residues. Trimming took 0 bases from V and 2 from J; bases not matched to a gene: 4. This chain's CDR3 is CASSVALLAAYNEQFF. The CDR3 DNA reads TGTGCCAGCAGCGTAGCTTTACTAGCGGCCTACAATGAGCAGTTCTTC. The variable domain in full, with the rest retrieved from reference TRBV9 and TRBJ2-1, is DSGVTQTPKHLITATGQRVTLRCSPRSGDLSVYWYQQSLDQGLQFLIQYYNGEERAKGNILERFSAQQFPDLHSELNLSSLELGDSALYFCASSVALLAAYNEQFFGPGTRLTVL.

The chain recombines TRBV11-2 with TRBJ2-1, with 7 bases matching TRBD2. The CDR3 runs 16 residues. The ends lost 1 base at V and 3 bases at J; junction bases unmatched: 6. The germline V gene encodes CDR1 SGHAT and CDR2 FQNNGV. CDR3 loop: CASSLGGGVVYNEQFF. For the CDR3, the DNA is TGTGCCAGCAGCTTAGGTGGGGGGGTTGTCTACAATGAGCAGTTCTTC.

This clonotype was seen a handful of times. This chain uses TRBV29-1 with TRBJ2-3; TRBD1 aligns across 7 bases. Germline-derived CDR1 and CDR2 are SQVTM and ANQGSEA. The CDR3 is 13 residues long. J lost 3 bases, V lost 6 bases, and 6 bases had no gene match. The CDR3: CSVWDSITDTQYF. CDR3 in DNA: TGCAGCGTCTGGGACAGCATAACAGATACGCAGTATTTT.

This clonotype was observed many times. The rearrangement links TRBV29-1 to TRBJ2-5; 9 bases fit TRBD1. The CDR3 is 14 amino acids. Germline V lookup: CDR1 SQVTM, CDR2 ANQGSEA. The V gene end was trimmed by 6 bases and the J gene end by 2 bases; junction bases not matched to a gene: 7. This CDR3 is CSVVDRGLQETQYF. In DNA, the CDR3 is TGCAGCGTAGTGGACAGGGGCTTGCAAGAGACCCAGTACTTC.

This clonotype was observed a few times. CDR3 sequence (DNA): TGCAGTGCCAAAGTGGATAGCAATCAGCCCCAGCATTTT. Translating gives CSAKVDSNQPQHF. This chain links TRBV20-1 with TRBJ1-5, with D hard to call. The CDR3 consists of 13 residues. Per the germline V gene, CDR1 is DFQATT and CDR2 is SNEGSKA (reference sequence). V was pared by 6 bases and J by 0 bases, with 9 bases between.

The chain employs TRBV29-1 and TRBJ2-7, with 7 bases that match TRBD1. Germline V lookup: CDR1 SQVTM, CDR2 ANQGSEA. The V gene end was trimmed by 3 bases and the J gene end by 6 bases; junction bases not matched to a gene: 17. The CDR3 totals 16 residues. The CDR3 here is CSVETGTAKGYSEQYF. DNA of the CDR3: TGCAGCGTTGAGACCGGGACAGCAAAGGGCTATAGCGAGCAGTACTTC.

This clonotype appeared a few times. This chain joins TRBV20-1 and TRBJ1-2; the D gene is possibly TRBD1 (5 bases). V gave up 5 bases and J gave up 8 bases, with 9 bases separating them. The CDR3 has 10 amino acids. Germline lookup yields CDR1 DFQATT and CDR2 SNEGSKA (reference sequence). The CDR3 DNA follows: TGCAGTGCTGGGAGGGGAGGCTACACCTTC. Translated, it gives CSAGRGGYTF.

This clonotype turned up a few times. The chain joins TRBV20-1 to TRBJ2-6; TRBD1 aligns across 7 bases. V gave up 2 bases and J gave up 3 bases; unmatched junction bases: 13. The V gene's germline CDR1 is DFQATT and CDR2 SNEGSKA (reference sequence). The CDR3 runs 18 residues. The CDR3 nucleotides read TGCAGTGCTAGAACTCGACAGGGTGTTGCGAGTGGGGCCAACGTCCTGACTTTC. The encoded protein is CSARTRQGVASGANVLTF.

This sequence joins TRBV5-1 and TRBJ2-5; 9 bases line up with TRBD2. Germline V CDR1 and CDR2: SGHRS, YFSETQ. With 0 bases clipped from V and 5 bases from J, the junction kept 5 bases outside the gene matches. The CDR3 spans 15 residues. The CDR3 here is CASSLGLAASETQYF. CDR3 DNA: TGCGCCAGCAGCTTGGGACTAGCGGCCAGCGAGACCCAGTACTTC.

This clonotype was found a few times. V and J are TRBV12-3 or TRBV12-4 and TRBJ1-4; D is unclear. Trimming left V 3 bases short and J 7 bases short, with 3 bases between. This CDR3 comprises 11 residues. In DNA, the CDR3 is TGTGCCAGCAGTTTTGCTGAAAAACTGTTTTTT. Its translation is CASSFAEKLFF.

This clonotype was seen a handful of times. This chain links TRBV15 with TRBJ2-7, with D perhaps matching TRBD1 or TRBD2 (5 bases each). Germline-derived CDR1 and CDR2 are LNHNV and YYDKDF (reference sequence). CDR3 length: 17 amino acids. V shed 7 bases and J shed 1 base, with 23 bases lying between them. The DNA of the CDR3 is TGTGCCACCACCTCTTACGGGGCTGACTCGTTATCCTACGAGCAGTACTTC. Protein sequence: CATTSYGADSLSYEQYF.

The genes are TRBV20-1 and TRBJ1-2; no clear D gene. In germline, CDR1 is DFQATT, CDR2 SNEGSKA (reference sequence). The germline V and J ends were trimmed by 6 bases and 2 bases, with 13 bases remaining between them. This CDR3 is 13 amino acids long. CDR3 loop: CSAPGGLNYGYTF. The CDR3 DNA follows: TGCAGTGCCCCGGGAGGACTGAACTATGGCTACACCTTC.

The rearrangement links TRBV20-1 to TRBJ2-1; no firm D call. Trimming pared 3 bases from V and 0 bases from J, leaving 18 bases between. Germline CDR1 DFQATT, CDR2 SNEGSKA (reference sequence). The CDR3 has 17 amino acids. CDR3 sequence reads: CSARATFDASSYNEQFF. The CDR3 DNA follows: TGCAGTGCTAGGGCCACCTTCGACGCAAGCTCCTACAATGAGCAGTTCTTC.

The rearrangement joins TRBV7-6 to TRBJ2-5, with TRBD1 identical over 8 bases. The J segment lost 5 bases and the V segment lost 5 bases, leaving 7 bases of the junction unmatched. The CDR3 has 14 amino acids. Germline assignment: CDR1 SGHVS and CDR2 FNYEAQ. The CDR3 reads CASSPDRVVETQYF. Written as DNA, the CDR3 is TGTGCCAGCAGCCCGGACAGGGTGGTGGAGACCCAGTACTTC.

This clonotype has a handful of counts. V gene TRBV20-1 combines with J gene TRBJ1-1; 8 nucleotides match TRBD1. The CDR3 is made up of 12 amino acids. V lost 5 bases and J lost 7; bases outside the gene matches: 6. CDR1 DFQATT and CDR2 SNEGSKA come from the germline V gene (reference sequence). The CDR3 DNA reads as TGCAGTGCTGCGGGACAGGTTATTGAAGCTTTCTTT. The encoded protein is CSAAGQVIEAFF.

The CDR3 spells CAISPGNSNGDTQYF. CDR3 nucleotides: TGTGCCATCAGTCCAGGGAATTCAAACGGGGATACGCAGTATTTT. This chain joins TRBV10-3 and TRBJ2-3; D is perhaps TRBD1 (5 bases). The CDR3 totals 15 residues. Germline CDR1 is ENHRY and CDR2 is SYGVKD. Trimming left V 5 bases short and J 6 bases short, with 18 bases between.

There are many counts of this clonotype. CDR3 amino acids: CSGWDGTDTQYF. The CDR3 DNA is TGCAGCGGCTGGGACGGCACAGATACGCAGTATTTT. The rearrangement uses TRBV29-1 and TRBJ2-3; D could derive from TRBD1 or TRBD2 (5 bases each). Germline V gives CDR1 SQVTM, CDR2 ANQGSEA. The length of the CDR3 is 12 residues. V shed 7 bases and J shed 1 base, with 9 bases lying between them.

This clonotype was counted between two and nine times. The rearrangement joins TRBV9 to TRBJ2-7, with 8 bases aligning to TRBD1. The CDR3 length is 13 residues. The junction had 4 bases not matched to a gene; V was cut back by 3 bases and J by 5 bases. Germline V CDR1 and CDR2: SGDLS, YYNGEE. CDR3 in amino acids: CASSGTGSHEQYF. For the CDR3, the DNA is TGTGCCAGCAGCGGGACAGGGAGCCACGAGCAGTACTTC.